The clone carrying this T cell receptor beta chain was picked up many times. Amplification targeted the TCR beta CDR3 regions, with RNA transcripts as the source material. HTBI primers served in a first-round RT-PCR, which a second-round multiplex PCR followed. MiXCR, run by TCRdb on the multiplex PCR reads, gives a single entry per CDR3 protein. The sample records roughly 400,000 distinct CDR3 sequences, just over 15% being singletons. The data are from a study of Graves' ophthalmopathy and Graves' hyperthyroidism. The CDR3 runs to 14 residues. V was pared by 1 base and J by 3 bases, with 10 bases between. From germline, CDR1 is SGHTS and CDR2 YDEGEE.

This sequence was found in a woman under 30 with stable Graves' hyperthyroidism. What was sequenced was peripheral blood. The chain recombines TRBV5-8 with TRBJ1-2, with TRBD1 as a possible D gene (6 bases). The CDR3 DNA is TGTGCCAGCAGCTTGTGGGGGGCTGACTATGGCTACACCTTC. Translating gives CASSLWGADYGYTF.